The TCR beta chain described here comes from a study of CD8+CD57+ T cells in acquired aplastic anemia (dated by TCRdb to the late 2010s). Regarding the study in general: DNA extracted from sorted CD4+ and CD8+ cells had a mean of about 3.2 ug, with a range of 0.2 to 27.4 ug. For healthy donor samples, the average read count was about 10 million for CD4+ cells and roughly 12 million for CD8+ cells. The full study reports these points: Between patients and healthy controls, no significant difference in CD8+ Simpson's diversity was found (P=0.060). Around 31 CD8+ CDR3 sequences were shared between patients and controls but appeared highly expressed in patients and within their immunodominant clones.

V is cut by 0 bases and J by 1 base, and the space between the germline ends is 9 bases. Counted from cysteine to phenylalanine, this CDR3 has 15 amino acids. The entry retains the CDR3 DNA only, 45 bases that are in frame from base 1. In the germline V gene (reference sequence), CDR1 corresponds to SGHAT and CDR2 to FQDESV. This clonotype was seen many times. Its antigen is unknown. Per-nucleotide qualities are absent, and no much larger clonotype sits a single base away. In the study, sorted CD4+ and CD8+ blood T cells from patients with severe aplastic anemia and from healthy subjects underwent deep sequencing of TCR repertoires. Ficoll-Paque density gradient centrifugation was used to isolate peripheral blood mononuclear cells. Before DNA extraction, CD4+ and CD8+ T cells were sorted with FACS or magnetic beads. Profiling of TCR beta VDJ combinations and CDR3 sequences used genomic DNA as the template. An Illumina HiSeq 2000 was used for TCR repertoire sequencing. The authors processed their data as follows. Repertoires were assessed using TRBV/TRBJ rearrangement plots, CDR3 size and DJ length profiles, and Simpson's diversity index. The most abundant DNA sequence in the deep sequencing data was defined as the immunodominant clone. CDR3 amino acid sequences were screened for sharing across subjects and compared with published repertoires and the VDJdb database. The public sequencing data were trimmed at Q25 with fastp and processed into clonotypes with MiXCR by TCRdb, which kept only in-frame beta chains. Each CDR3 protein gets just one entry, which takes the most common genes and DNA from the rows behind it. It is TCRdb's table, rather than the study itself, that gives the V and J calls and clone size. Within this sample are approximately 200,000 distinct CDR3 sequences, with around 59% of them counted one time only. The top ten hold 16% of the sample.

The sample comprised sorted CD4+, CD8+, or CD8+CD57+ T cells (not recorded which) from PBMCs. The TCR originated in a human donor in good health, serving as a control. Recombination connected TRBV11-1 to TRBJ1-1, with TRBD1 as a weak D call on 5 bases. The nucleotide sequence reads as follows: TGTGCCAGCAGCTTAGCCGGGGGGACGAACACTGAAGCTTTCTTT. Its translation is CASSLAGGTNTEAFF.